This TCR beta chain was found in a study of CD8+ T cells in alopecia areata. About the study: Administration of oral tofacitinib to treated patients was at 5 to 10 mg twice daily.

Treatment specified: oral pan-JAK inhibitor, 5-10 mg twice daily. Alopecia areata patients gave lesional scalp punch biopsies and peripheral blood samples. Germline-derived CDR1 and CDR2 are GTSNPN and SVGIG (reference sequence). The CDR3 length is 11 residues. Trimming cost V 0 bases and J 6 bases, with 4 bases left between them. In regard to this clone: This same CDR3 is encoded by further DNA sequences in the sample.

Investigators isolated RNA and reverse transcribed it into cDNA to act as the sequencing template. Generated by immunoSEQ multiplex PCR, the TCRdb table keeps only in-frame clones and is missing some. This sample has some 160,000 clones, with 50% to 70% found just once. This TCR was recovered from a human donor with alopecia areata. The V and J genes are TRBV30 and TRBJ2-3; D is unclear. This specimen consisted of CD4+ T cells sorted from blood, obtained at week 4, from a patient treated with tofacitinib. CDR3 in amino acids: CAWSVPDTQYF. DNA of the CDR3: TGTGCCTGGAGTGTACCGGATACGCAGTATTTT.